Following are 27 T cell receptor beta chains from one sample sequenced in a study of shared clonotypes between healthy human individuals. The naive CD8 fraction comprised CD45RO-negative cells positively selected for CCR7 and excluded terminally differentiated effector memory CD45RA+ cells. Method: immunoSEQ multiplex PCR; TCRdb's copy keeps in-frame clones and lacks some. The repertoire has under 700,000 clones, approximately 95% of them found once; the top ten carry over 0.1%. The material sequenced was naive CD8+ T cells sorted from blood. The receptors originated from a woman in her thirties in good health.

The rearrangement uses TRBV11-2 and TRBJ2-1, with D possibly being TRBD1 (7 bases). This CDR3 is built from 15 residues. Trimming cost V 1 base and J 3 bases, with 10 bases left between them. The germline gives CDR1 SGHAT, CDR2 FQNNGV. CDR3 DNA sequence: TGTGCCAGCAGCTTAGCAGGGGGGCACTACAATGAGCAGTTCTTC. This codes for CASSLAGGHYNEQFF.

V is TRBV27 and J is TRBJ2-2; D possibly corresponds to TRBD2 (5 bases). The germline V gene has CDR1 MNHEY and CDR2 SMNVEV (reference sequence). With 3 bases removed from V and 7 bases from J, the gap between germline ends came to 12 bases. There are 14 residues in the CDR3. Here the CDR3 reads CASSFSPRDGELFF. The CDR3 coding sequence is TGTGCCAGCAGTTTTTCCCCACGGGACGGGGAGCTGTTTTTT.

This clone was seen once. The chain links TRBV19 to TRBJ2-1; 13 bases line up with TRBD2. The CDR3 runs to 17 residues. The junction had 9 bases not matched to a gene; V was cut back by 5 bases and J by 5 bases. Germline V lookup: CDR1 LNHDA, CDR2 SQIVND (reference sequence). As DNA, the CDR3 is TGTGCCAGTAGTCTCGGACTAGCGGGAGACCCTCACAATGAGCAGTTCTTC. This codes for CASSLGLAGDPHNEQFF. Looking up the rest from reference TRBV19 and TRBJ2-1 gives the full variable domain: DGGITQSPKYLFRKEGQNVTLSCEQNLNHDAMYWYRQDPGQGLRLIYYSQIVNDFQKGDIAEGYSVSREKKESFPLTVTSAQKNPTAFYLCASSLGLAGDPHNEQFFGPGTRLTVL.

This clone was detected once. The V and J genes are TRBV7-2 and TRBJ1-3; D call uncertain. This CDR3 region has 14 residues. The ends were cut back, 3 bases at V and 0 bases at J, with 6 bases in the middle. In germline, CDR1 is SGHTA, CDR2 FQGNSA. This CDR3 is CASSFLSSGNTIYF. The CDR3 DNA reads TGTGCCAGCAGCTTTCTCAGCTCTGGAAACACCATATATTTT.

The chain is built from TRBV23-1 and TRBJ1-4, with TRBD1 matching 9 bases. TRBV23-1 is annotated as an ORF whose role is uncertain. The CDR3 is 18 amino acids. V lost 0 bases to trimming and J lost 3 bases; unmatched junction nucleotides: 8. The CDR3 coding sequence is TGCGCCAGCAGTCAATCATGGGGACAGGGACCGCCTAATGAAAAACTGTTTTTT. Translating it yields CASSQSWGQGPPNEKLFF.

CDR3 in DNA: TGTGCCAGCGGACCCATGGGACCTGACCACGAGCAGTACTTC. Encoded protein: CASGPMGPDHEQYF. This chain uses TRBV25-1 with TRBJ2-7; tentatively, D is TRBD1 or TRBD2 (5 bases each). Germline lookup yields CDR1 MGHDK and CDR2 SYGVNS. V was cut by 8 bases and J by 5 bases, with 19 bases left in between. This CDR3 spans 14 amino acids.

The rearrangement joins TRBV4-1 to TRBJ1-6; D possibly corresponds to TRBD1 (5 bases). The CDR3 is 17 amino acids. Per germline, CDR1 MGHRA and CDR2 YSYEKL. V was pared by 0 bases and J by 10 bases, with 19 bases between. As DNA, the CDR3 is TGCGCCAGCAGCCAAGACCGAGGGGCCCCGAGAGGCTCACCCCTCCACTTT. Protein: CASSQDRGAPRGSPLHF.

This chain links TRBV6-1 with TRBJ1-5; D remains unclear. The germline V gene has CDR1 MNHNS and CDR2 SASEGT. The CDR3 has 17 residues. Trimming removed 2 bases from V and 2 bases from J, with 16 bases in between. The CDR3 DNA is TGTGCCAGCAGTGAATCCGCAACTCCATATGGCAATCAGCCCCAGCATTTT. It codes for CASSESATPYGNQPQHF.

V usage is TRBV5-4 and J usage is TRBJ1-2, with a tentative D call TRBD1 (6 bases). The CDR3 extends over 15 amino acids. V lost 5 bases and J lost 0, with 14 bases in between. Germline V CDR1 and CDR2: SGHNT, YYREEE (reference sequence). The CDR3 sequence is CASRERGEANYGYTF. CDR3 bases: TGTGCCAGCAGGGAGAGGGGGGAAGCTAACTATGGCTACACCTTC.

The chain combines TRBV7-2 with TRBJ2-1, with TRBD2 matching 7 bases. CDR1 is SGHTA, CDR2 FQGNSA, per germline. The CDR3 runs 16 residues. With V trimmed by 1 base and J by 8 bases, 11 bases remained unmatched. The DNA for the CDR3 is TGTGCCAGCAGCTTAGAAGGTGGGAGGGCCGTTTATGAGCAGTTCTTC. Translating gives CASSLEGGRAVYEQFF.

V gene TRBV5-6 combines with J gene TRBJ2-1, with 7 bases lining up with TRBD2. V shed 4 bases, J shed 8 bases, and the junction held 12 bases outside the gene matches. This CDR3 spans 15 amino acids. CDR1 is SGHDT and CDR2 is YYEEEE in the germline V gene. For the CDR3, the DNA is TGTGCCAGCAGCCCGGACGCGGGAGCTAGCGATGAGCAGTTCTTC. It specifies CASSPDAGASDEQFF. The complete variable domain, with remaining parts taken from reference TRBV5-6 and TRBJ2-1, reads DAGVTQSPTHLIKTRGQQVTLRCSPKSGHDTVSWYQQALGQGPQFIFQYYEEEERQRGNFPDRFSGHQFPNYSSELNVNALLLGDSALYLCASSPDAGASDEQFFGPGTRLTVL.

J is TRBJ2-7 and V is TRBV28, with D perhaps matching TRBD2 (6 bases). V was pared by 7 bases and J by 3 bases, with 13 bases between. The germline gives CDR1 MDHEN, CDR2 SYDVKM. The CDR3 covers 13 residues. The chain's CDR3 is CASTRTTHYEQYF. DNA for the CDR3: TGTGCCAGCACCCGGACTACCCACTACGAGCAGTACTTC.

V is TRBV6-5 and J is TRBJ2-1; the D gene is possibly TRBD2 (5 bases). With 5 bases removed from V and 8 bases from J, the gap between germline ends came to 16 bases. The germline V gene encodes CDR1 MNHEY and CDR2 SVGAGI. The CDR3 is made up of 14 amino acids. The CDR3 DNA reads TGTGCCAGCAGTCCTCGTGGGAGTACCCATGAGCAGTTCTTC. Translation: CASSPRGSTHEQFF.

The chain has TRBV28 and TRBJ2-5; 9 bases fit TRBD1. The germline gives CDR1 MDHEN, CDR2 SYDVKM. V trimming: 5 bases; J trimming: 1 base; junction bases outside the gene matches: 8. The CDR3 runs 16 residues. In nucleotides, the CDR3 is TGTGCCAGCAGTCCCGGGGACAGGGCAATCCAAGAGACCCAGTACTTC. Protein: CASSPGDRAIQETQYF.

The count of this clone is one. The chain links TRBV7-9 to TRBJ2-1, with no clear D. The CDR3 length is 11 residues. Deletions cut 2 bases from V and 8 bases from J, with 4 bases between. Germline V CDR1 and CDR2: SEHNR, FQNEAQ (reference sequence). The DNA of the CDR3 is TGTGCCAGCAGCTTATTAGATGAGCAGTTCTTC. Translated: CASSLLDEQFF.

The chain joins TRBV25-1 to TRBJ2-1; D possibly corresponds to TRBD2 (6 bases). This CDR3 spans 16 amino acids. CDR1 is MGHDK, CDR2 SYGVNS, per germline. Between the trimmed V and J ends, which lost 2 bases and 5 bases, there was a span of 16 bases. The CDR3 DNA reads as TGTGCCAGCAGTGAAGCGGGGCCCAATGGAGACAATGAGCAGTTCTTC. This sequence encodes CASSEAGPNGDNEQFF.

This chain links TRBV28 with TRBJ1-5; no clear D. Germline V gene lookup returns CDR1 MDHEN and CDR2 SYDVKM. The CDR3 contains 14 residues. Trimming shortened V by 3 bases and J by 9 bases, and 15 bases separated the two germline ends. The CDR3 region is CASSFRTPWGPQHF. The CDR3 DNA follows: TGTGCCAGCAGTTTTAGAACTCCCTGGGGGCCCCAGCATTTT.

The J gene is TRBJ2-2, the V gene TRBV5-5; unclear D gene. There are 12 residues in the CDR3. From germline, CDR1 is SGHKS and CDR2 YYEKEE (reference sequence). Deletions cut 3 bases from V and 11 bases from J, with 11 bases between. DNA for the CDR3: TGTGCCAGCAGCTCTGGTTCGGTTGAGCTGTTTTTT. Translating gives CASSSGSVELFF. Looking up the rest from reference TRBV5-5 and TRBJ2-2 gives the full variable domain: DAGVTQSPTHLIKTRGQQVTLRCSPISGHKSVSWYQQVLGQGPQFIFQYYEKEERGRGNFPDRFSARQFPNYSSELNVNALLLGDSALYLCASSSGSVELFFGEGSRLTVL.

The chain has TRBV18 and TRBJ1-2; 7 nucleotides align to TRBD1. The CDR3 has 17 amino acids. Trimming at V came to 5 bases and at J to 0 bases, leaving 12 bases not matched to a gene. Germline V gives CDR1 KGHSH, CDR2 LQKENI. The CDR3 coding sequence is TGTGCCAGCTCAATCGACAGGGAATATTTTGCTAACTATGGCTACACCTTC. This encodes CASSIDREYFANYGYTF.

The sample holds a few counts of this clone. Germline is not matched at one junction end, which may reflect a read error. V is TRBV29-1 and J is TRBJ2-5; 10 bases fit TRBD2. Germline V gives CDR1 SQVTM, CDR2 ANQGSEA. The CDR3 covers 16 residues. The CDR3 here is CSVEGSSGRTQDTQYF. The CDR3 DNA is TGCAGCGTTGAAGGGTCTAGCGGGAGAACACAAGACACCCAGTACTTC.

This clone was detected only once. The gene calls are TRBV7-7 and TRBJ2-7; D gene ambiguous. The ends were cut back, 1 base at V and 3 bases at J, with 28 bases in the middle. Germline assignment: CDR1 SSHAT and CDR2 FNYEAQ (reference sequence). The length of the CDR3 is 20 residues. CDR3 nucleotide sequence: TGTGCCAGCAGCTTAGTGGGAAGTTCTTTTTTTTTCCCGATGTTCTACGAGCAGTACTTC. This gives the protein CASSLVGSSFFFPMFYEQYF.

V gene TRBV6-5 combines with J gene TRBJ2-2, with D possibly being TRBD2 (6 bases). V shed 6 bases and J shed 5 bases, with 16 bases lying between them. Per germline, CDR1 MNHEY and CDR2 SVGAGI. This CDR3 is built from 15 residues. CDR3 loop: CASSPRLVETGELFF. In nucleotides, the CDR3 is TGTGCCAGCAGCCCTAGACTAGTTGAGACCGGGGAGCTGTTTTTT.

This clone was detected only once. DNA for the CDR3: TGCGCCAGCAGGTTAGCCTTCCCCCCGGATGAGCAGTACTTC. This encodes CASRLAFPPDEQYF. V usage is TRBV10-2 and J usage is TRBJ2-7; D gene ambiguous. This CDR3 is built from 14 residues. Per germline, CDR1 WSHSY and CDR2 SAAADI. The germline V and J ends were trimmed by 6 bases and 7 bases, with 19 bases remaining between them.

The chain is built from TRBV29-1 and TRBJ2-5; TRBD1 is a possible D gene (5 bases). The length of the CDR3 is 13 residues. CDR1 and CDR2 from the germline V gene are SQVTM and ANQGSEA. Between the trimmed V and J ends, which lost 3 bases and 4 bases, there was a span of 12 bases. The CDR3 loop is CSVDGRGGETQYF. The CDR3 nucleotides read TGCAGCGTTGATGGTAGGGGCGGAGAGACCCAGTACTTC.

The V and J genes are TRBV5-4 and TRBJ2-7, with D possibly matching TRBD2 (5 bases). The germline V gene encodes CDR1 SGHNT and CDR2 YYREEE (reference sequence). There are 13 residues in the CDR3. Trimming pared 5 bases from V and 7 bases from J, leaving 16 bases between. The CDR3 DNA is TGTGCCAGCAGTCTGGAGGCCGGGGAAGAGCAGTACTTC. Translated: CASSLEAGEEQYF.

The J gene is TRBJ2-1, the V gene TRBV30; TRBD1 matches at 7 bases. Germline trimming cut 8 bases from V and 6 bases from J; bases unmatched to any gene: 4. CDR3 length equals 11 residues. Germline CDR1 and CDR2: GTSNPN and SVGIG (reference sequence). This chain's CDR3 is CAGGQINEQFF. CDR3 nucleotide sequence: TGTGCCGGGGGACAGATCAATGAGCAGTTCTTC.

The chain couples TRBV23-1 to TRBJ2-1, with TRBD1 as a possible D gene (7 bases). TRBV23-1 is classed as an ORF, of uncertain function. V dropped 4 bases and J dropped 7 bases, with 26 bases sitting between them. The CDR3 extends over 18 amino acids. CDR3 residues: CASSRKVKGGGTRNEQFF. The CDR3 nucleotides read TGCGCCAGCAGTCGCAAGGTAAAAGGGGGCGGGACCCGTAATGAGCAGTTCTTC.